The rows below give T cell receptor beta chains drawn from one sample of a study of read filtering for tumor transcriptome and immune sequencing. TCRdb re-called the reads with MiXCR, one entry per CDR3 protein. The table records 62,000 or so distinct CDR3 sequences, under 25% of them present only once. The specimen was a population of CD138-negative cells sorted from bone marrow. The source of these receptors is a donor aged 40 or over with multiple myeloma. Both conserved end residues are part of each CDR3. The D gene is left open where the match is weak. The size of a clone is reported for some rows only, either as once, few or many, or as a class for expanded clones.

abundance,len,d_gene,v_gene,j_gene,CDR3aa,CDR3nt
many,12,TRBD1,TRBV29-1,TRBJ1-4,CSVRTGGEKLFF,TGCAGCGTGAGGACAGGGGGTGAAAAACTGTTTTTT
many,13,.,TRBV24-1,TRBJ2-2,CATRESATGELFF,TGTGCCACCAGAGAGAGCGCAACCGGGGAGCTGTTTTTT
many,12,.,TRBV29-1,TRBJ2-3,CSSLGVEDTQYF,TGCAGCTCCCTTGGAGTAGAAGATACGCAGTATTTT
many,14,TRBD2,TRBV18,TRBJ2-1,CASSPGLAEREQFF,TGTGCCAGCTCACCAGGACTAGCGGAACGTGAGCAGTTCTTC
many,10,.,TRBV29-1,TRBJ2-3,CSVGEDTQYF,TGCAGCGTAGGCGAAGATACGCAGTATTTT
many,16,.,TRBV28,TRBJ1-5,CASTPSLIGVLEAQHF,TGTGCCAGCACCCCGAGTTTGATAGGCGTCCTGGAAGCCCAGCATTTT
many,13,.,TRBV12-3/TRBV12-4,TRBJ1-2,CASSLSEADGYTF,TGTGCCAGCAGCTTAAGTGAGGCGGATGGCTACACCTTC
once,17,TRBD2,TRBV5-8,TRBJ2-5,CASSPPGLAGDLETQYF,TGTGCCAGCAGCCCGCCGGGACTAGCGGGAGATCTAGAGACCCAGTACTTC
.,14,TRBD1,TRBV2,TRBJ1-1,CASRYRVQGTEAFF,TGTGCCAGCAGGTACAGGGTACAGGGGACTGAAGCTTTCTTT
.,15,.,TRBV19,TRBJ1-2,CASSGMGYGNYGYTF,TGTGCCAGTAGTGGTATGGGGTATGGGAACTATGGCTACACCTTC
.,15,TRBD2,TRBV12-3/TRBV12-4,TRBJ2-7,CASSPGTSGGYEQYF,TGTGCCAGCAGTCCCGGGACTAGCGGGGGATACGAGCAGTACTTC
.,15,.,TRBV4-1,TRBJ2-3,CASSQETVTTVTQYF,TGCGCCAGCAGCCAAGAGACAGTTACCACAGTTACGCAGTATTTT
.,15,.,TRBV11-1,TRBJ2-5,CASSRATGTGETQYF,TGTGCCAGCAGCCGCGCCACAGGGACCGGAGAGACCCAGTACTTC
many,13,TRBD1,TRBV2,TRBJ1-5,CASSGQGYQPQHF,TGTGCCAGCAGTGGACAGGGGTACCAGCCCCAGCATTTT
.,18,TRBD1,TRBV7-9,TRBJ2-3,CVSSLLFGTGANTDTQYF,TGTGTCAGCAGCTTACTGTTTGGAACAGGGGCCAATACAGATACGCAGTATTTT
many,15,.,TRBV7-9,TRBJ1-5,CASSLGGASNQPQHF,TGTGCCAGCAGCTTAGGAGGAGCCAGCAATCAGCCCCAGCATTTT